The rows below give T cell receptor beta chains drawn from one sample of a study of blood T cell repertoires in COVID-19. Profiled with immunoSEQ multiplex PCR; TCRdb holds only in-frame clones, not every one. The top ten hold roughly 5% of the sample, which has approximately 67,000 clones, more than 85% seen once. Sequencing input: peripheral blood. The receptor source for this set is an older woman with active COVID-19. The CDR3 runs from the conserved cysteine through the conserved F or W. The D gene is left open where the match is weak. Only part of the rows carry a size: once, few, many, or a class if the clone is expanded.

TRBV9	15	.	TRBJ2-3	TRBD2	CASRRAGGPSDTQYF	TGTGCCAGCCGTAGAGCGGGAGGGCCATCAGATACGCAGTATTTT
TRBV7-6	15	.	TRBJ2-3	TRBD2	CASSRSSGFTDTQYF	TGTGCCAGCAGCCGGTCTAGCGGGTTCACAGATACGCAGTATTTT
TRBV15	18	.	TRBJ1-5	.	CATSRRFAGAHNNQPQHF	TGTGCCACCAGCAGAAGGTTTGCAGGGGCCCACAACAATCAGCCCCAGCATTTT
TRBV2	15	.	TRBJ1-6	.	CASNQASSYNSPLHF	TGTGCCAGCAACCAGGCGAGCTCCTATAATTCACCCCTCCACTTT
TRBV5-1	13	.	TRBJ1-1	.	CASSLAQAAEAFF	TGCGCCAGCAGCTTGGCTCAGGCCGCTGAAGCTTTCTTT
TRBV14	15	.	TRBJ1-4	.	CASSQDAGGIEKLFF	TGTGCCAGCAGCCAAGATGCAGGAGGGATCGAAAAACTGTTTTTT
TRBV7-2	17	.	TRBJ2-1	TRBD2	CASSLGVSGGVYNEQFF	TGTGCCAGCAGCTTAGGGGTTAGCGGGGGGGTCTACAATGAGCAGTTCTTC
TRBV28	12	.	TRBJ2-4	.	CASSSRLNIQYF	TGTGCCAGCAGTTCCCGACTAAACATTCAGTACTTC
TRBV24-1	16	.	TRBJ1-2	TRBD1	CATSDAAPGQWEGYTF	TGTGCCACCAGTGATGCCGCACCGGGACAGTGGGAAGGCTACACCTTC
TRBV19	12	.	TRBJ2-7	TRBD2	CASGTRPYEQYF	TGTGCCAGCGGGACTAGGCCCTACGAGCAGTACTTC
TRBV4-1	16	.	TRBJ2-7	TRBD2	CASSQDRLAGGSWQYF	TGCGCCAGCAGCCAAGATCGACTAGCGGGGGGCAGTTGGCAGTACTTC
TRBV2	15	.	TRBJ2-2	TRBD2	CASSGLAGRTGELFF	TGTGCCAGCAGTGGTCTAGCGGGGCGCACCGGGGAGCTGTTTTTT
TRBV5-1	18	.	TRBJ2-1	TRBD2	CASSLQTIVAGPYNEQFF	TGCGCCAGCAGCTTGCAGACTATAGTAGCGGGACCATACAATGAGCAGTTCTTC
TRBV5-1	14	.	TRBJ2-5	TRBD1	CASSLPGGAETQYF	TGCGCCAGCAGCTTGCCAGGGGGCGCAGAGACCCAGTACTTC
TRBV27	14	.	TRBJ1-3	TRBD1	CASSLRGSGNTIYF	TGTGCCAGCAGCCTCAGGGGGTCTGGAAACACCATATATTTT
TRBV12-3/TRBV12-4	13	once	TRBJ1-1	.	CASSLQGNTEAFF	TGTGCCAGCAGTTTACAGGGGAACACTGAAGCTTTCTTT
TRBV28	15	once	TRBJ2-3	.	CASSLRPTGTDTQYF	TGTGCCAGCAGTTTACGCCCTACAGGGACAGATACGCAGTATTTT
TRBV18	15	.	TRBJ1-6	.	CASSPRQGGNSPLHF	TGTGCCAGCTCGCCCAGGCAGGGCGGTAATTCACCCCTCCACTTT
TRBV27	13	.	TRBJ2-1	.	CASSVQGGGEQFF	TGTGCCAGCAGTGTACAAGGCGGCGGAGAGCAGTTCTTC
TRBV28	13	.	TRBJ1-4	TRBD1	CASSRGQTEKLFF	TGTGCCAGCAGTCGGGGACAGACTGAAAAACTGTTTTTT
TRBV3-1/TRBV3-2	16	.	TRBJ2-2	.	CASSQATGEFTGELFF	TGTGCCAGCAGCCAAGCGACGGGAGAATTCACCGGGGAGCTGTTTTTT
TRBV5-1	17	.	TRBJ2-6	.	CASSLRTGDSGANVLTF	TGCGCCAGCAGCTTACGGACGGGAGACTCTGGGGCCAACGTCCTGACTTTC
TRBV10-3	18	.	TRBJ2-3	.	CAISEFGRTPPSTDTQYF	TGTGCCATCAGTGAGTTCGGCAGGACACCTCCTAGCACAGATACGCAGTATTTT
TRBV6-5	13	.	TRBJ1-1	.	CASSGVGNTEAFF	TGTGCCAGCAGCGGGGTAGGGAACACTGAAGCTTTCTTT
TRBV7-2	16	.	TRBJ2-3	TRBD1	CASSLGDRRSTDTQYF	TGTGCCAGCAGCTTAGGGGACAGGAGAAGCACAGATACGCAGTATTTT
TRBV6-4	13	.	TRBJ1-1	.	CASSVEGNTEAFF	TGTGCCAGCAGTGTGGAGGGTAACACTGAAGCTTTCTTT
TRBV13	11	.	TRBJ2-5	.	CASSLQETQYF	TGTGCCAGCAGCCTCCAAGAGACCCAGTACTTC